The T cell receptor beta chain described here comes from a study of OX40 agonist ivuxolimab in advanced cancers. Assay: immunoSEQ multiplex PCR; the TCRdb copy retains only in-frame clones and omits some. The sample has 90,000 to 130,000 clones, over 85% seen once; the top ten hold less than 0.35%. Specimen: CD4+ or CD8+ T cells sorted from blood, collected in a trial of the OX40 agonist ivuxolimab. This sequence originates from an adult with an advanced solid tumor such as melanoma, head and neck, liver or kidney cancer.

CDR3 sequence (DNA): TGTGCCAGCAGCTTGGACCCAGAAAGTCAGCCCCAGCATTTT. It yields the protein CASSLDPESQPQHF. This rearrangement joins TRBV9 to TRBJ1-5; D remains ambiguous. The CDR3 contains 14 residues. V lost 4 bases to trimming and J lost 6 bases, with 14 bases between them. Germline CDR1 is SGDLS and CDR2 is YYNGEE.